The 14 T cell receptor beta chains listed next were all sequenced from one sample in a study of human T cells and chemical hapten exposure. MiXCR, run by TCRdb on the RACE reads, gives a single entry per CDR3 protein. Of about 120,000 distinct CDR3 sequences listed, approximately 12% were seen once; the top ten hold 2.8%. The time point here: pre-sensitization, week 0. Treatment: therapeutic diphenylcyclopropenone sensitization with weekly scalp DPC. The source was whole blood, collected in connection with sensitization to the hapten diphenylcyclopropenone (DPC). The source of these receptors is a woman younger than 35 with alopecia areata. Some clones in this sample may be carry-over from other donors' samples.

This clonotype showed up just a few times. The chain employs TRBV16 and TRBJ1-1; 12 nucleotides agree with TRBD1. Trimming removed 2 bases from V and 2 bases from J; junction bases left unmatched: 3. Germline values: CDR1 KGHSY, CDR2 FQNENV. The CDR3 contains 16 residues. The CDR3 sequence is CASSQGTGGANTEAFF. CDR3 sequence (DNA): TGTGCCAGCAGCCAAGGGACAGGGGGCGCAAACACTGAAGCTTTCTTT.

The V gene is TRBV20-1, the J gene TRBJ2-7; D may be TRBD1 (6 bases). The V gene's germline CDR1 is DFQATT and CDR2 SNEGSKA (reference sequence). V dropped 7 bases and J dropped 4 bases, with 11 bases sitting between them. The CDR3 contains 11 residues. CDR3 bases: TGCAGTGGACAGGACACTTACGAGCAGTACTTC. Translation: CSGQDTYEQYF.

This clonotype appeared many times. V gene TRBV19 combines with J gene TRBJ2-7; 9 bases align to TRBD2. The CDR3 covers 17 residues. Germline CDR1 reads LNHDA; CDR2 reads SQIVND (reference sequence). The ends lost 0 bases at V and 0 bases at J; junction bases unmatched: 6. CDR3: CASSIEGLAGTSYEQYF. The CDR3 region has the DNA TGTGCCAGTAGTATAGAGGGGCTAGCGGGGACCTCCTACGAGCAGTACTTC.

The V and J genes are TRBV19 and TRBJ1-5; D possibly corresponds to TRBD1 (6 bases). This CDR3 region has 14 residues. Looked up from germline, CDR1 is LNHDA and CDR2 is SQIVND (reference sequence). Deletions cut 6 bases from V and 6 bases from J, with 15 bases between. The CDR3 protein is CASSPGGGGQPQHF. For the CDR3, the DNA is TGTGCCAGTAGCCCCGGGGGGGGCGGTCAGCCCCAGCATTTT. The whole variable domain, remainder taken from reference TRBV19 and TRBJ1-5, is DGGITQSPKYLFRKEGQNVTLSCEQNLNHDAMYWYRQDPGQGLRLIYYSQIVNDFQKGDIAEGYSVSREKKESFPLTVTSAQKNPTAFYLCASSPGGGGQPQHFGDGTRLSIL.

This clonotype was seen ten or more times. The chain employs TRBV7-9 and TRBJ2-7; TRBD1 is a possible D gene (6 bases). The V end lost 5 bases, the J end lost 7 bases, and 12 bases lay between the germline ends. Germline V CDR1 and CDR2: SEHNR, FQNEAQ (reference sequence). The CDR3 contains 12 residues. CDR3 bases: TGTGCCAGCAGCCCGTTACAGGGAGAGCAGTACTTC. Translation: CASSPLQGEQYF. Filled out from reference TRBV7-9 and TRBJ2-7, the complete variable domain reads DTGVSQNPRHKITKRGQNVTFRCDPISEHNRLYWYRQTLGQGPEFLTYFQNEAQLEKSRLLSDRFSAERPKGSFSTLEIQRTEQGDSAMYLCASSPLQGEQYFGPGTRLTVT.

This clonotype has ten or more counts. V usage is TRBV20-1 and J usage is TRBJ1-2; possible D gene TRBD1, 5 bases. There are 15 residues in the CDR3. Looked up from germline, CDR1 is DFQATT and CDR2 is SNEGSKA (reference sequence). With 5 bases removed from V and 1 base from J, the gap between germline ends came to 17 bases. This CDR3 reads CSASRSDSLNYGYTF. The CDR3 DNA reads TGCAGTGCTTCCCGATCCGACAGCCTTAACTATGGCTACACCTTC.

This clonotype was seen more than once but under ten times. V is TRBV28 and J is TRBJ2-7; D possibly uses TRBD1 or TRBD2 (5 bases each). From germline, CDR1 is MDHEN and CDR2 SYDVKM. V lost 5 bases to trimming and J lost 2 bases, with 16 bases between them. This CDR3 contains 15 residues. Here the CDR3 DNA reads TGTGCCAGCAGTCGTACCGGGACGCCGACCTACGAGCAGTACTTC. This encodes CASSRTGTPTYEQYF.

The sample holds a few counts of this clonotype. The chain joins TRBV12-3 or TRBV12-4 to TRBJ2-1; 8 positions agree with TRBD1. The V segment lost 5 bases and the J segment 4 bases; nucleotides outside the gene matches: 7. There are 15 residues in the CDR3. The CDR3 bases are TGTGCCAGCAGTGCCCAGGGGGCCACTTACAATGAGCAGTTCTTC. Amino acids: CASSAQGATYNEQFF.

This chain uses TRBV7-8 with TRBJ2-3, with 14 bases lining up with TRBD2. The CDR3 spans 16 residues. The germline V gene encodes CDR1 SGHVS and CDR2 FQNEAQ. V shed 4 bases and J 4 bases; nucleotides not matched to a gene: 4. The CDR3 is CASSSWTSGGPDTQYF. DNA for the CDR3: TGTGCCAGCAGCTCATGGACTAGCGGGGGGCCAGATACGCAGTATTTT.

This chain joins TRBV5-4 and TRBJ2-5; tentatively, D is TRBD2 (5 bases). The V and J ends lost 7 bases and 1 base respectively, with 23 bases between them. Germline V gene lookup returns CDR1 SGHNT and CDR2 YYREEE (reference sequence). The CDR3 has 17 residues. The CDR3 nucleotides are TGTGCCAGCGCGACCCGAAGAGAGACTATCGGCCAAGAGACCCAGTACTTC. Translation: CASATRRETIGQETQYF. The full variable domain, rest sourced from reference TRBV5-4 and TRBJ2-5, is ETGVTQSPTHLIKTRGQQVTLRCSSQSGHNTVSWYQQALGQGPQFIFQYYREEENGRGNFPPRFSGLQFPNYSSELNVNALELDDSALYLCASATRRETIGQETQYFGPGTRLLVL.

CDR3 in DNA: TGTGCCAGCAGTTTAATAGGGTTCGAGCAGTACTTC. This gives the protein CASSLIGFEQYF. V usage is TRBV27 and J usage is TRBJ2-7, with unresolved D. The length of the CDR3 is 12 residues. The germline V gene encodes CDR1 MNHEY and CDR2 SMNVEV (reference sequence). V was shortened by 2 bases and J by 6 bases, with 8 bases between the two germline ends.

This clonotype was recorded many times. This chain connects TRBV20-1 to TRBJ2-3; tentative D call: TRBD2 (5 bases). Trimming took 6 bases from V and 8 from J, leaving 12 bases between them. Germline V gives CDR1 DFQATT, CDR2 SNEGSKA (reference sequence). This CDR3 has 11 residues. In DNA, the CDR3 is TGCAGTGCAACACTAGAAACTACGCAGTATTTT. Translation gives CSATLETTQYF.

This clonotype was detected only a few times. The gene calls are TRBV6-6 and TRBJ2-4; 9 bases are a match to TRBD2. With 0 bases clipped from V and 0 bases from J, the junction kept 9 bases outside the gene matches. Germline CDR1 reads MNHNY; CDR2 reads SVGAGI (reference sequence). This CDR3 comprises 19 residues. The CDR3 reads CASSYSMKRGALAKNIQYF. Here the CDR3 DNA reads TGTGCCAGCAGTTACTCGATGAAGCGGGGGGCTCTAGCCAAAAACATTCAGTACTTC.

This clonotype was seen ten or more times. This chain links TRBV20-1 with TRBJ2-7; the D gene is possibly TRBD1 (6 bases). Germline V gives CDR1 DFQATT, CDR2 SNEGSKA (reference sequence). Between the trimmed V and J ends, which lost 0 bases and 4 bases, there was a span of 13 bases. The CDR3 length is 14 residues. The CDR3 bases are TGCAGTGCTAGAGATGGGGGCAATTCATACGAGCAGTACTTC. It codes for CSARDGGNSYEQYF.